This T cell receptor (beta chain) stems from a study of T cells after yellow fever vaccination. This CDR3 has 16 amino acids. V was cut by 0 bases and J by 5 bases, with 16 bases left in between. Germline V gene lookup returns CDR1 LNHNV and CDR2 YYDKDF (reference sequence). TCRdb fed the 5' RACE reads into MiXCR, producing one record per CDR3 protein. The sample yields approximately 160,000 distinct CDR3 sequences, 5.5% to 8% seen once. The V and J genes are TRBV15 and TRBJ2-5, with D unclear. The sequenced sample was CD4+ T cells sorted from PBMCs, obtained on the day of the first yellow fever vaccination. This clonotype was sampled from a young man who received the YFV17D yellow fever vaccine. CDR3 bases: TGTGCCACCAGCAGAGATGACGAACGCATGAGGGAGACCCAGTACTTC. It codes for CATSRDDERMRETQYF.